The 5 T cell receptor beta chains in this list originate from one sample, sequenced in a study of CD8 T cells in ankylosing spondylitis (TCRdb year 2017). Library preparation used 5' RACE. The instrument given in TCRdb is Illumina HiSeq 2500. TCRdb reprocessing: public reads trimmed at Q25 with fastp, clones called with MiXCR, in-frame beta chains kept. Every entry covers one CDR3 protein and lists the most common genes and DNA from its rows. This sample lists 130,000 or so distinct CDR3 sequences; 6.5% to 9% were detected once. Of the sample, approximately 12% falls within the top ten clones. The specimen was blood, either unsorted or a sorted T cell fraction (not recorded which). All receptors derive from a male donor with ankylosing spondylitis or in good health (not recorded which).

This clonotype has at least ten counts. The rearrangement uses TRBV5-1 and TRBJ1-1; no clear D. V was cut by 0 bases and J by 5 bases, with 14 bases left in between. CDR1 is SGHRS and CDR2 is YFSETQ in the germline V gene. The CDR3 length is 15 residues. The CDR3 is CASSLGVGSGTEAFF. The CDR3 coding sequence is TGCGCCAGCAGCTTGGGAGTAGGATCGGGGACTGAAGCTTTCTTT.

In this sample, this clonotype turned up many times. The genes are TRBV7-2 and TRBJ1-2, with 7 bases matching TRBD1. This CDR3 contains 15 residues. Trimming took 5 bases from V and 5 from J; bases not matched to a gene: 11. Germline assignment: CDR1 SGHTA and CDR2 FQGNSA. The DNA of the CDR3 is TGTGCCAGCAGCCAGGGGGACCCCGCGAGGTATGGCTACACCTTC. It codes for CASSQGDPARYGYTF.

The chain is built from TRBV9 and TRBJ2-1; maybe TRBD1 (5 bases). The V end lost 3 bases, the J end lost 0 bases, and 13 bases lay between the germline ends. The CDR3 runs to 16 residues. CDR1 is SGDLS, CDR2 YYNGEE, per germline. The DNA for the CDR3 is TGTGCCAGCAGCGCAGGGATGGGCTACTCCTACAATGAGCAGTTCTTC. This codes for CASSAGMGYSYNEQFF.

This clonotype was observed many times. J is TRBJ2-5 and V is TRBV7-2; D is unclear. V was pared by 3 bases and J by 3 bases, with 11 bases between. CDR1 SGHTA and CDR2 FQGNSA come from the germline V gene. The CDR3 consists of 14 residues. CDR3 residues: CASSFGNSEETQYF. The CDR3 DNA reads as TGTGCCAGCAGCTTTGGGAACAGCGAAGAGACCCAGTACTTC.

This clonotype occurred many times. The rearrangement joins TRBV20-1 to TRBJ1-2; TRBD1 is a possible D gene (6 bases). V was shortened by 6 bases and J by 4 bases, with 21 bases between the two germline ends. The CDR3 contains 15 residues. Germline CDR1 is DFQATT and CDR2 is SNEGSKA (reference sequence). CDR3 sequence reads: CSADDGTRGSYGYTF. The CDR3 DNA reads as TGCAGTGCAGATGATGGGACACGGGGGAGCTATGGCTACACCTTC.